This note documents a single T cell receptor beta chain sequence. Per the germline V gene, CDR1 is SNHLY and CDR2 is FYNNEI. There are 13 residues in the CDR3. The V end was cut by 8 bases, the J end by 3 bases, with 11 bases between. The data are from a study of blood T cell repertoires in COVID-19. Looking at the study overall: Both acute and convalescent COVID-19 samples were obtained from the United States, Italy and Spain. T cells, B-cell-depleted T cells, or PBMCs supplied cDNA or gDNA.

As processed by the authors: Estimates of nucleated cell counts were drawn from the amplification of reference gene primers. Some clones are missing from TCRdb's copy, which holds only in-frame ones; the method was immunoSEQ multiplex PCR. V, J and clone size were drawn from that table, and D and trimming were deduced from the DNA. This sample has 200,000 to 250,000 clones, with more than 60% found just once. The sample consisted of peripheral blood. The clonotype was recovered from a middle-aged woman with active or convalescent COVID-19. V is TRBV2 and J is TRBJ1-5; the D is unclear. The CDR3 DNA sequence: TGTGCCAGCTGTTCGGGGTACAATCAGCCCCAGCATTTT. Translation gives CASCSGYNQPQHF.